This T cell receptor (beta chain) was sequenced for a study of blood T cell repertoires in COVID-19. Study-level information: Samples came from the United States, Italy and Spain, spanning acute and convalescent COVID-19.

The CDR3 has 15 amino acids. CDR1 and CDR2 (germline): SGHTA, FQGNSA. Deletions cut 2 bases from V and 2 bases from J, with 10 bases between. Measured with immunoSEQ multiplex PCR; TCRdb has only the in-frame clones, and not every one. The sample consists of about 97,000 clones, about 85% of them appearing once. The chain is built from TRBV7-2 and TRBJ1-5; D gene ambiguous. Sequencing was performed on peripheral blood. The source is a woman in her 70s with active or convalescent COVID-19. The CDR3, as DNA: TGTGCCAGCAGCTTACGGGTCGGAGGCAATCAGCCCCAGCATTTT. It specifies CASSLRVGGNQPQHF.